This TCR beta chain derives from a study of molecular identifiers for immune sequencing clone quantification. Study-level results: For highly expanded clones, sizes could be underestimated when identical TCR molecules share a barcode.

Trimming stripped 2 bases from V and 2 bases from J, with 10 bases between. This CDR3 is 15 amino acids long. Sorted cell numbers of roughly 19,000 to 1,000,000, with 10%, 30% or 50% RNA, served as input for naive CD8 libraries. Sorting selected naive CD8 T cells with a CD8+CD4-CCR7+CD45RA+ phenotype. Comments on this clonotype: Its antigen is undetermined.

TCRdb re-analysed the PCR reads in MiXCR, keeping a single row per CDR3 protein. The sample has approximately 630,000 distinct CDR3 sequences, roughly 27% seen once. J is TRBJ2-1 and V is TRBV12-3 or TRBV12-4; the D gene is possibly TRBD1 (5 bases). The material sequenced was naive CD8+ T cells from blood, with Jurkat cell RNA spiked in. Subset given: FACS-sorted CD8+CD4-CCR7+CD45RA+ naive T cells. The receptor was derived from a human donor in good health. Some libraries in this study had Jurkat cell RNA spiked in. The CDR3 region is CASSLQGFPYNEQFF. The CDR3 nucleotides read TGTGCCAGCAGTTTACAGGGTTTCCCCTACAATGAGCAGTTCTTC.